This TCR beta chain was identified in a study of T cells in Graves' hyperthyroidism and ophthalmopathy. Overall study: Once the initial diagnosis was made, peripheral blood was obtained before any treatment. Study results and limitations: A median around six months before onset, the model predicted ophthalmopathy. Blood also contained most expanded thyroid clonotypes above 0.001.

Researchers took RNA transcripts and amplified the TCR beta CDR3 regions from them. Researchers ran a first-round RT-PCR on the TCR CDR3 using the HTBI primer set. In TCRdb, the multiplex PCR reads were re-called with MiXCR into one record per CDR3 protein. Among around 800,000 distinct CDR3 sequences listed, 38% were seen once. A note on this clonotype: The antigen remains unidentified.

Per the germline V gene, CDR1 is SEHNR and CDR2 is FQNEAQ (reference sequence). V was trimmed by 5 bases and J by 7 bases, leaving 14 bases between them. CDR3 size: 13 residues. This chain connects TRBV7-9 to TRBJ1-1, with D tentatively TRBD1 (6 bases). Sequencing was performed on blood. The origin of this receptor is a young man with Graves' hyperthyroidism. DNA of the CDR3: TGTGCCAGCAGCCTTCCGGGACACAATGAAGCTTTCTTT. Translation gives CASSLPGHNEAFF.